This T cell receptor beta chain was captured in a study of CD8+ T cells in alopecia areata. Study at large: Using the percentage of affected scalp area, treated patients' severity was scored. Notes on the study in general: There was only one nonresponder, so it was unclear how baseline CD8+ expansion relates to response.

Regarding this clone: Its antigen is still unknown.

V shed 0 bases and J shed 2 bases, with 13 bases lying between them. This CDR3 is 15 amino acids long. Per the germline V gene, CDR1 is GTSNPN and CDR2 is SVGIG (reference sequence). The sequencing template was cDNA reverse transcribed from extracted RNA. Sequencing used immunoSEQ multiplex PCR; TCRdb keeps in-frame clones, though not all of them. The table shows fewer than 150,000 clones, with around four fifths occurring only once. Documented treatment: oral pan-JAK inhibitor, 5-10 mg twice daily. Researchers gathered lesional scalp punch biopsies and peripheral blood from patients with alopecia areata. CD4+ and CD8+ T cells were sorted from PBMCs stained for CD3, CD4 and CD8.

The source is a human donor with alopecia areata. The chain has TRBV30 and TRBJ1-1; D not certain. Sample: CD8+ T cells sorted from blood, taken at week 4, from a patient treated with tofacitinib. The CDR3 sequence is CAWSVGPSINTEAFF. The CDR3 nucleotides are TGTGCCTGGAGTGTAGGTCCTTCTATTAACACTGAAGCTTTCTTT.